One sample yielded the 5 T cell receptor beta chains listed below, sequenced in a study of T-cell memory formation after mild COVID-19. MiXCR was run by TCRdb on the 5' RACE reads, yielding one entry per CDR3 protein. The table includes about 410,000 distinct CDR3 sequences, around a quarter detected once. Material for sequencing was PBMCs or a T cell subset sorted from them (not recorded which). These receptors were collected from an adult woman who had mild COVID-19 (a few samples of this study predate the infection). Cell type and time point are not known.

In its sample, this clonotype was seen a few times. The V and J genes are TRBV5-5 and TRBJ1-6; 7 bases are a match to TRBD1. The germline CDR1 and CDR2 sequences are SGHKS and YYEKEE (reference sequence). CDR3 length equals 15 residues. The V gene end was trimmed by 4 bases and the J gene end by 14 bases; junction bases not matched to a gene: 15. The CDR3 DNA reads as TGTGCCAGCAGCCCCGGGACAGCGTATCGGGTAGCCCTCCACTTT. Translation gives CASSPGTAYRVALHF.

This clonotype was seen a handful of times. The chain combines TRBV30 with TRBJ2-1, with D perhaps TRBD1 or TRBD2 (5 bases each). Germline V gives CDR1 GTSNPN, CDR2 SVGIG (reference sequence). This CDR3 spans 11 amino acids. V was shortened by 5 bases and J by 5 bases, with 7 bases between the two germline ends. In DNA form, the CDR3 reads TGTGCCTGGGGGGGAAACAATGAGCAGTTCTTC. This codes for CAWGGNNEQFF.

This clonotype was seen more than once but under ten times. The V and J genes are TRBV25-1 and TRBJ2-4; 10 bases map to TRBD1. The CDR3 contains 15 residues. V was pared by 6 bases and J by 5 bases, with 7 bases of the junction left unmatched. From germline, CDR1 is MGHDK and CDR2 SYGVNS. The CDR3 nucleotides are TGTGCCAGCAGAGCCGGGACAGGGGACGAAAACATTCAGTACTTC. It translates to CASRAGTGDENIQYF.

The chain is built from TRBV24-1 and TRBJ2-5; 9 bases map to TRBD1. The CDR3 covers 16 residues. Germline CDR1 and CDR2: KGHDR and SFDVKD. J lost 6 bases, V lost 2 bases, and 9 bases had no gene match. The CDR3 spells CATSDSRDREGKTQYF. The CDR3 bases are TGTGCCACCAGTGATTCCCGGGACAGGGAAGGGAAGACCCAGTACTTC.

The V call is TRBV5-1, the J call TRBJ2-4; D is perhaps TRBD1 (6 bases). V was clipped by 0 bases and J by 10 bases, with 20 bases between them. Germline V gene sequence: CDR1 SGHRS, CDR2 YFSETQ. This CDR3 is 16 amino acids long. The CDR3 coding sequence is TGCGCCAGCAGCTTGGAATGGGGCAGGGGCGTACGGATTCAGTACTTC. Amino acid sequence: CASSLEWGRGVRIQYF.